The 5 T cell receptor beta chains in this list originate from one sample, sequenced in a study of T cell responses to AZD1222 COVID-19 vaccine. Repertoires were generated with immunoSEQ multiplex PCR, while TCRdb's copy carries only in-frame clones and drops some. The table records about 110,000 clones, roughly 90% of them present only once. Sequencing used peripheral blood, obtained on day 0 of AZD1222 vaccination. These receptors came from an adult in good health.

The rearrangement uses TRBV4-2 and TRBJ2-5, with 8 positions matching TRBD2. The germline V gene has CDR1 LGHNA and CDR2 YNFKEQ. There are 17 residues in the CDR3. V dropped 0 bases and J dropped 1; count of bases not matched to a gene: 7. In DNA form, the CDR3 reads TGTGCCAGCAGCCAAGATAACGGGGGGGCCCCCCAAGAGACCCAGTACTTC. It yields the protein CASSQDNGGAPQETQYF.

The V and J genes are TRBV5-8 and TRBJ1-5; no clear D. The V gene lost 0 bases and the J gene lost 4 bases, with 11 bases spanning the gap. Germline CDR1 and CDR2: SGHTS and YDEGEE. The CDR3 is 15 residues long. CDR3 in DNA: TGTGCCAGCAGCTTGGATGAGGTTCCGAATCAGCCCCAGCATTTT. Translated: CASSLDEVPNQPQHF.

CDR3 sequence (DNA): TGTGCCAGCAGTGTGGGTTTCCAGCCCCAGCATTTT. It translates to CASSVGFQPQHF. V and J are TRBV28 and TRBJ1-5, with no clear D. Germline CDR1 reads MDHEN; CDR2 reads SYDVKM. The CDR3 length is 12 residues. Trimming took off 5 bases at V and 7 bases at J, with 9 bases between the two ends.

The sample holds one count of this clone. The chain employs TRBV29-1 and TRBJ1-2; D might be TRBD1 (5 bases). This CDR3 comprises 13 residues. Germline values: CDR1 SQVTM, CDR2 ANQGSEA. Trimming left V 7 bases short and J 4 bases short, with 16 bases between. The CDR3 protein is CSATGRPPYGYTF. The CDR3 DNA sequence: TGCAGCGCCACGGGACGGCCTCCCTATGGCTACACCTTC.

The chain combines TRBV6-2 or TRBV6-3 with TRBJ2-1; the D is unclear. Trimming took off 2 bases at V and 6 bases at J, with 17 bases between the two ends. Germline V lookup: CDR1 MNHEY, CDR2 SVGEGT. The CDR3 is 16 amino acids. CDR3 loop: CASSYPTPKLINEQFF. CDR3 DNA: TGTGCCAGCAGTTACCCTACTCCTAAGCTTATCAATGAGCAGTTCTTC.